This entry is about one T cell receptor (beta chain). The J segment lost 5 bases and the V segment lost 4 bases, leaving 5 bases of the junction unmatched. Germline loops: CDR1 SNHLY, CDR2 FYNNEI. The CDR3 extends over 14 amino acids. The data were obtained in a study of blood T cell repertoires in COVID-19. In the study overall: Italy, Spain and the United States were the sources of the convalescent and acute COVID-19 samples. T cells, B-cell-depleted T cells, or PBMCs provided the cDNA or gDNA that served as material.

Per the original data handling: Reference gene primer amplification gave estimated nucleated cell counts. Clones were read by immunoSEQ multiplex PCR, and TCRdb kept only the in-frame ones, dropping some. V and J calls and clone size are given by that table; D and trimming were obtained from the DNA. The sample contains 25,000 to 30,000 clones, 80% to 90% of which appear only once. This clonotype originated in a human donor in a cohort sampled during active COVID-19. The donor label of this sample is uncertain. The sequenced sample consisted of peripheral blood. The chain is built from TRBV2 and TRBJ1-1; 9 bases agree with TRBD1. CDR3 DNA sequence: TGTGCCAGCAGTGGGGGGACAGGGAGGACTGAAGCTTTCTTT. Translating it yields CASSGGTGRTEAFF.